Listed below are T cell receptor beta chains from one sample, sequenced in a study of high-grade serous ovarian cancer treatment subgroups. Profiled with immunoSEQ multiplex PCR; TCRdb holds only in-frame clones, not every one. The sample records under 8,000 clones, under 85% being singletons. The specimen was tumor tissue. These receptors all stem from a human donor with high-grade serous ovarian cancer. The CDR3 runs from the conserved cysteine through the conserved F or W. D genes are given only for firm matches. Rows may omit the clone size; those that give it use once, few, many or a size class.

v_gene: TRBV11-2
j_gene: TRBJ2-7
d_gene: TRBD2
abundance: NA
CDR3nt: TGTGCCAGCAGCTTCACTAGCGGGAGCGTCTACGAGCAGTACTTC
CDR3aa: CASSFTSGSVYEQYF

v_gene: TRBV7-6
j_gene: TRBJ2-5
d_gene: NA
abundance: few
CDR3nt: TGTGCCAGCAGTTCTGGCGGCCTCCAAGAGACCCAGTACTTC
CDR3aa: CASSSGGLQETQYF

v_gene: TRBV18
j_gene: TRBJ1-2
d_gene: NA
abundance: NA
CDR3nt: TGTGCCAGCTCACCAGGGGCAATGGGCTACACCTTC
CDR3aa: CASSPGAMGYTF

v_gene: TRBV7-7
j_gene: TRBJ2-2
d_gene: TRBD2
abundance: once
CDR3nt: TGTGCTAGCACCCAGCCTAGCGGGGGGACCGGGGAGCTGTTTTTT
CDR3aa: CASTQPSGGTGELFF

v_gene: TRBV7-9
j_gene: TRBJ2-1
d_gene: TRBD2
abundance: NA
CDR3nt: TGTGCCAGCAGCAAGACTAGCGGTCCTTACAATGAGCAGTTCTTC
CDR3aa: CASSKTSGPYNEQFF

v_gene: TRBV27
j_gene: TRBJ2-1
d_gene: TRBD2
abundance: NA
CDR3nt: TGTGCCAGCAGTACGGAGGCTAGCGGGAGGTATGAGCAGTTCTTC
CDR3aa: CASSTEASGRYEQFF

v_gene: TRBV11-3
j_gene: TRBJ2-1
d_gene: NA
abundance: NA
CDR3nt: TGTGCCAGCAGCTCCAGATTAGCAAACAATGAGCAGTTCTTC
CDR3aa: CASSSRLANNEQFF

v_gene: TRBV7-2
j_gene: TRBJ2-1
d_gene: NA
abundance: NA
CDR3nt: TGTGCCAGCAGCTTGTCCCCCGGACTAATCTACAATGAGCAGTTCTTC
CDR3aa: CASSLSPGLIYNEQFF

v_gene: TRBV30
j_gene: TRBJ2-1
d_gene: NA
abundance: NA
CDR3nt: TGTGCCAGGGGGCGTGGGACTGCCTACAATGAGCAGTTCTTC
CDR3aa: CARGRGTAYNEQFF

v_gene: TRBV7-9
j_gene: TRBJ1-2
d_gene: TRBD1
abundance: NA
CDR3nt: TGTGCCAGCAGCTCCGGGACAGGGTTTCGGGGCTACACCTTC
CDR3aa: CASSSGTGFRGYTF

v_gene: TRBV2
j_gene: TRBJ1-5
d_gene: NA
abundance: NA
CDR3nt: TGTGCCAGCAGCGCCAGAGGCAATCAGCCCCAGCATTTT
CDR3aa: CASSARGNQPQHF

v_gene: TRBV7-2
j_gene: TRBJ2-1
d_gene: NA
abundance: NA
CDR3nt: TGTGCCAGCAGCTTAGAGAGTCCCAATGAGCAGTTCTTC
CDR3aa: CASSLESPNEQFF

v_gene: TRBV28
j_gene: TRBJ2-7
d_gene: NA
abundance: few
CDR3nt: TGTGCCAGCAGTGACTACGAGCAGTACTTC
CDR3aa: CASSDYEQYF

v_gene: TRBV5-4
j_gene: TRBJ1-4
d_gene: NA
abundance: NA
CDR3nt: TGTGCCAGCAGCCCCTCAACTAATGAAAAACTGTTTTTT
CDR3aa: CASSPSTNEKLFF

v_gene: TRBV11-3
j_gene: TRBJ2-1
d_gene: TRBD2
abundance: NA
CDR3nt: TGTGCCAGCAGCCCGGAGACCCTAGCGGGAGTCCCCAATGAGCAGTTCTTC
CDR3aa: CASSPETLAGVPNEQFF

v_gene: TRBV28
j_gene: TRBJ1-4
d_gene: TRBD1
abundance: NA
CDR3nt: TGTGCCAGCAGTTTCGGGACAGGGGAGGAAAAACTGTTTTTT
CDR3aa: CASSFGTGEEKLFF

v_gene: TRBV11-3
j_gene: TRBJ1-1
d_gene: NA
abundance: NA
CDR3nt: TGTGCCAGCAGCGCGGCCCAGTACACTGAAGCTTTCTTT
CDR3aa: CASSAAQYTEAFF

v_gene: TRBV18
j_gene: TRBJ2-3
d_gene: NA
abundance: NA
CDR3nt: TGTGCCAGCTCACCACCAACAGGGAAGGCGCAGTATTTT
CDR3aa: CASSPPTGKAQYF

v_gene: TRBV6-6
j_gene: TRBJ2-3
d_gene: NA
abundance: NA
CDR3nt: TGTGCCAGCAGTACGACTAACACAGATACGCAGTATTTT
CDR3aa: CASSTTNTDTQYF

v_gene: TRBV7-2
j_gene: TRBJ1-2
d_gene: NA
abundance: NA
CDR3nt: TGTGCCAGCACCCCCGCGGCCTCCTATGGCTACACCTTC
CDR3aa: CASTPAASYGYTF

v_gene: TRBV7-9
j_gene: TRBJ2-7
d_gene: NA
abundance: NA
CDR3nt: TGTGCCAGCAGACCGTGGGAGGCGCCCCGGAACGAGCAGTACTTC
CDR3aa: CASRPWEAPRNEQYF

v_gene: TRBV11-2
j_gene: TRBJ2-7
d_gene: NA
abundance: NA
CDR3nt: TGTGCCAGCAGCCCGGGACTTGGGCGTGAGCAGTACTTC
CDR3aa: CASSPGLGREQYF

v_gene: TRBV5-1
j_gene: TRBJ2-2
d_gene: NA
abundance: NA
CDR3nt: TGCGCCAGCCGAACGACGGGGGCCGGGGAGCTGTTTTTT
CDR3aa: CASRTTGAGELFF

v_gene: TRBV11-2
j_gene: TRBJ1-2
d_gene: NA
abundance: NA
CDR3nt: TGTGCCAGCAGCTCTCAGGGAGGCTATGGCTACACCTTC
CDR3aa: CASSSQGGYGYTF

v_gene: TRBV18
j_gene: TRBJ1-3
d_gene: NA
abundance: NA
CDR3nt: TGTGCCAGCTCACCACGCGAGGGGACGACTGGAAACACCATATATTTT
CDR3aa: CASSPREGTTGNTIYF

v_gene: TRBV7-5
j_gene: TRBJ1-2
d_gene: NA
abundance: NA
CDR3nt: TGTGCCAGAAGCTTAGCGGACAGGGGGCTCCCCCAAGCTAACTATGGCTACACCTTC
CDR3aa: CARSLADRGLPQANYGYTF

v_gene: TRBV7-6
j_gene: TRBJ1-1
d_gene: NA
abundance: NA
CDR3nt: TGTGCCAGCAGCCAGGCGGGGGCTGAAGCTTTCTTT
CDR3aa: CASSQAGAEAFF

v_gene: TRBV7-9
j_gene: TRBJ1-2
d_gene: NA
abundance: NA
CDR3nt: TGTGCCAGCAGCTTAGAACAGGGCATCTATGGCTACACCTTC
CDR3aa: CASSLEQGIYGYTF

v_gene: TRBV6-6
j_gene: TRBJ2-1
d_gene: TRBD2
abundance: NA
CDR3nt: TGTGCCAGCAGTCTAGCGGGACCGGGGTACAATGAGCAGTTCTTC
CDR3aa: CASSLAGPGYNEQFF

v_gene: TRBV2
j_gene: TRBJ1-4
d_gene: TRBD1
abundance: once
CDR3nt: TGTGCCAGCAGTTGGACAGGGGATGAAAAACTGTTTTTT
CDR3aa: CASSWTGDEKLFF

v_gene: TRBV9
j_gene: TRBJ2-5
d_gene: NA
abundance: few
CDR3nt: TGTGCCAGCAGCACTGGGGGTCATTTACAAGAGACCCAGTACTTC
CDR3aa: CASSTGGHLQETQYF

v_gene: TRBV10-3
j_gene: TRBJ2-2
d_gene: TRBD1
abundance: few
CDR3nt: TGTGCCATCAGTCAGGACAGGACTTACACCGGGGAGCTGTTTTTT
CDR3aa: CAISQDRTYTGELFF

v_gene: TRBV5-1
j_gene: TRBJ1-4
d_gene: NA
abundance: few
CDR3nt: TGCGCCAGCAGCTTCGGACCAGGGGATGAAAAACTGTTTTTT
CDR3aa: CASSFGPGDEKLFF

v_gene: TRBV10-3
j_gene: TRBJ1-1
d_gene: NA
abundance: NA
CDR3nt: TGTGCCATCAGTTTTGGAGGGGTGAACACTGAAGCTTTCTTT
CDR3aa: CAISFGGVNTEAFF

v_gene: TRBV28
j_gene: TRBJ2-1
d_gene: TRBD2
abundance: NA
CDR3nt: TGTGCCAGCAGCTCCGCCGCTGGGACTAGCATGGATGAGCAGTTCTTC
CDR3aa: CASSSAAGTSMDEQFF

v_gene: TRBV7-2
j_gene: TRBJ1-5
d_gene: NA
abundance: NA
CDR3nt: TGTGCCAGCAGCGCGCAGGGTATTACCGGCCAGCCCCAGCATTTT
CDR3aa: CASSAQGITGQPQHF

v_gene: TRBV10-2
j_gene: TRBJ2-7
d_gene: TRBD2
abundance: NA
CDR3nt: TGCGCCAGCAGTGAGGGACCTGTAGCGGGGCGAGGCGAGCAGTACTTC
CDR3aa: CASSEGPVAGRGEQYF

v_gene: TRBV29-1
j_gene: TRBJ2-7
d_gene: NA
abundance: NA
CDR3nt: TGCAGCACACGAGGGTCCTCGTGGGAGCAGTACTTC
CDR3aa: CSTRGSSWEQYF

v_gene: TRBV5-1
j_gene: TRBJ2-6
d_gene: NA
abundance: NA
CDR3nt: TGCGCCAGCAGCTTGGAGAGCGGAGGCGGCTCTGGGGCCAACGTCCTGACTTTC
CDR3aa: CASSLESGGGSGANVLTF

v_gene: TRBV7-6
j_gene: TRBJ2-7
d_gene: NA
abundance: NA
CDR3nt: TGTGCCAGCAGCAAGTCTAGCAACCGCGAGCAGTACTTC
CDR3aa: CASSKSSNREQYF

v_gene: TRBV4-3
j_gene: TRBJ1-3
d_gene: NA
abundance: NA
CDR3nt: TGCGCCAGCAGCGGACAGTCACTCTCTGGAAACACCATATATTTT
CDR3aa: CASSGQSLSGNTIYF

v_gene: TRBV18
j_gene: TRBJ1-5
d_gene: NA
abundance: NA
CDR3nt: TGTGCCAGCTCGCCGGACCGTTATCAGCCCCAGCATTTT
CDR3aa: CASSPDRYQPQHF

v_gene: TRBV27
j_gene: TRBJ2-7
d_gene: NA
abundance: NA
CDR3nt: TGTGCCAGCAGTTTGGCCTACCTGTACTCCTACGAGCAGTACTTC
CDR3aa: CASSLAYLYSYEQYF

v_gene: TRBV5-1
j_gene: TRBJ1-1
d_gene: TRBD1
abundance: NA
CDR3nt: TGCGCCAGCAGCCTACAGGGGACTAACACTGAAGCTTTCTTT
CDR3aa: CASSLQGTNTEAFF

v_gene: TRBV5-6
j_gene: TRBJ1-5
d_gene: NA
abundance: few
CDR3nt: TGTGCCAGCAGCTTAGGGGGAGGACGATGGACCCAGCATTTT
CDR3aa: CASSLGGGRWTQHF

v_gene: TRBV5-1
j_gene: TRBJ2-7
d_gene: TRBD1
abundance: NA
CDR3nt: TGCGCCAGCAGCTTCTCGGGACAGGGGGCGAGGGAGCAGTACTTC
CDR3aa: CASSFSGQGAREQYF

v_gene: TRBV7-2
j_gene: TRBJ1-5
d_gene: NA
abundance: few
CDR3nt: TGTGCCAGCAGCGGAGGGAGGAATCAGCCCCAGCATTTT
CDR3aa: CASSGGRNQPQHF

v_gene: TRBV19
j_gene: TRBJ2-7
d_gene: TRBD1
abundance: once
CDR3nt: TGTGCCAGTAGTATCTACAGGGGGCCCGGCTACGAGCAGTACTTC
CDR3aa: CASSIYRGPGYEQYF

v_gene: TRBV29-1
j_gene: TRBJ2-6
d_gene: TRBD1
abundance: NA
CDR3nt: TGCAGCGTTGATGGGGGGACAGGGGGATCTGGGGCCAACGTCCTGACTTTC
CDR3aa: CSVDGGTGGSGANVLTF

v_gene: TRBV15
j_gene: TRBJ2-2
d_gene: NA
abundance: few
CDR3nt: TGTGCCACCAGCAGAGATGGCGACACCGGGGAGCTGTTTTTT
CDR3aa: CATSRDGDTGELFF

v_gene: TRBV18
j_gene: TRBJ2-7
d_gene: TRBD1
abundance: NA
CDR3nt: TGTGCCAGCAAAACCGGGACAGCCTCTGACGAGCAGTACTTC
CDR3aa: CASKTGTASDEQYF